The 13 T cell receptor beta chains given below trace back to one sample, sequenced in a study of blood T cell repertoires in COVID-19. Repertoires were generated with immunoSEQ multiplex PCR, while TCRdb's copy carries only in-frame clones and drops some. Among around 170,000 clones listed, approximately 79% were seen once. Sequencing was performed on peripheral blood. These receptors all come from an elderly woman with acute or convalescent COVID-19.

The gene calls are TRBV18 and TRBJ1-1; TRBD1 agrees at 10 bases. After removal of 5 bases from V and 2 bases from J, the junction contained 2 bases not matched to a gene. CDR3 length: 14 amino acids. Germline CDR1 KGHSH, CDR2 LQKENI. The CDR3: CASSGQGENTEAFF. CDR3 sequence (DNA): TGTGCCAGCTCAGGACAGGGGGAAAACACTGAAGCTTTCTTT.

The chain's CDR3 is CASSLDVGIRETQYF. The DNA of the CDR3 is TGTGCCAGCAGCTTAGACGTCGGGATTCGTGAGACCCAGTACTTC. V usage is TRBV7-2 and J usage is TRBJ2-5, with D maybe TRBD2 (5 bases). The CDR3 has 15 residues. V lost 1 base and J lost 5, with 14 bases in between. CDR1 is SGHTA, CDR2 FQGNSA, per germline.

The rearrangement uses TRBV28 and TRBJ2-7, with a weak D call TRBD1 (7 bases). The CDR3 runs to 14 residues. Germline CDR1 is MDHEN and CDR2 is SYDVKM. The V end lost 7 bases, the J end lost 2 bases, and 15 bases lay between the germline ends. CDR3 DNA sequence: TGTGCCAGCATCTACGCGGGACAGCCCTACGAGCAGTACTTC. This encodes CASIYAGQPYEQYF.

CDR3 in amino acids: CASIFGTSTDTQYF. DNA for the CDR3: TGTGCCAGTATATTCGGGACTAGCACAGATACGCAGTATTTT. This chain links TRBV28 with TRBJ2-3; D may be TRBD2 (6 bases). Between the trimmed V and J ends, which lost 9 bases and 0 bases, there was a span of 13 bases. Germline values: CDR1 MDHEN, CDR2 SYDVKM. The CDR3 length is 14 residues.

CDR3: CASSHPPGQGGTGELFF. CDR3 DNA sequence: TGCGCCAGCAGCCACCCTCCGGGACAGGGGGGCACCGGGGAGCTGTTTTTT. The chain carries TRBV4-1 and TRBJ2-2; 11 bases line up with TRBD1. CDR1 is MGHRA, CDR2 YSYEKL, per germline. The CDR3 has 17 amino acids. V was clipped by 3 bases and J by 4 bases; unmatched bases: 7.

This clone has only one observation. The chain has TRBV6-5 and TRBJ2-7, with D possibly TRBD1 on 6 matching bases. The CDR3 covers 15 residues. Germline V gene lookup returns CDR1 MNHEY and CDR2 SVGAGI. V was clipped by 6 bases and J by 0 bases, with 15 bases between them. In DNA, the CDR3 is TGTGCCAGCAGATCCGATCGGGACATCTCCTACGAGCAGTACTTC. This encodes CASRSDRDISYEQYF.

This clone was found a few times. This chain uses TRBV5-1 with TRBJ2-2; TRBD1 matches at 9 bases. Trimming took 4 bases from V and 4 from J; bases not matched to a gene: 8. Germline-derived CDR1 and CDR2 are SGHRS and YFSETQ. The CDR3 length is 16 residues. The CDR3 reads CASSLPGTGTTGELFF. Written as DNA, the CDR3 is TGCGCCAGCAGCCTCCCCGGGACAGGGACCACCGGGGAGCTGTTTTTT.

The CDR3 here is CASSLESDEQFF. CDR3 nucleotides: TGTGCCAGCAGCTTGGAGTCGGATGAGCAGTTCTTC. The chain links TRBV7-3 to TRBJ2-1, with D uncertain. V was shortened by 3 bases and J by 8 bases, with 8 bases between the two germline ends. This CDR3 is built from 12 residues. Per germline, CDR1 SGHTA and CDR2 FQGTGA.

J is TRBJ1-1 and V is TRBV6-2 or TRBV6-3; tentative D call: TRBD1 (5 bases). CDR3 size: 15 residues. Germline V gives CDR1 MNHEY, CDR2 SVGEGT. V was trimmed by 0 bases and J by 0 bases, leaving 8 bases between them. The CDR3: CASSYSRGLNTEAFF. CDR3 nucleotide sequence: TGTGCCAGCAGTTACTCTAGGGGTCTGAACACTGAAGCTTTCTTT.

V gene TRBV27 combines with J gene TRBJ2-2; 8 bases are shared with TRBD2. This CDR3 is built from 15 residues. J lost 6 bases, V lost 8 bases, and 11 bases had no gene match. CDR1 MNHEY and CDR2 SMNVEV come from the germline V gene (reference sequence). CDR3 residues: CASREGGSYPGELFF. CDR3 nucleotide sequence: TGTGCCAGCCGGGAGGGCGGGAGTTACCCCGGGGAGCTGTTTTTT.

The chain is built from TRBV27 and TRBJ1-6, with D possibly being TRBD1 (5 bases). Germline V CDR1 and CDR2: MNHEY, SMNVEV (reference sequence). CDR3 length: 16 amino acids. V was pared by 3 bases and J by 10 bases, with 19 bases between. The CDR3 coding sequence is TGTGCCAGCAGTTTCGGAGGGGCCTCGATTGGGTCACCCCTCCACTTT. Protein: CASSFGGASIGSPLHF.

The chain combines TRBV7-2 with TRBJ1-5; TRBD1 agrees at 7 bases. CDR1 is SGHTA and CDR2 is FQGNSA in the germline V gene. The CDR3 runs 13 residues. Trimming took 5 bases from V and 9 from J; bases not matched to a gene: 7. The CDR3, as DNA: TGTGCCAGCAGCCTAACAGGGGATGGGCCCCAGCATTTT. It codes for CASSLTGDGPQHF.

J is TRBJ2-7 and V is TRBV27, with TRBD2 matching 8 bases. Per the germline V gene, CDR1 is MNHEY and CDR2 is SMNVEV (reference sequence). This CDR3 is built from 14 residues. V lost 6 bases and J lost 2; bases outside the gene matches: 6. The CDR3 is CASSPRGGPYEQYF. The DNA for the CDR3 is TGTGCCAGCAGCCCACGGGGGGGGCCCTACGAGCAGTACTTC.